This entry features one T cell receptor (beta chain) sequence. Sequencing used immunoSEQ multiplex PCR; TCRdb keeps in-frame clones, though not all of them. The sample lists roughly 210,000 clones; around four fifths were seen once. These data come from a study of blood T cell repertoires in COVID-19. Looked up from germline, CDR1 is ENHRY and CDR2 is SYGVKD. The CDR3 is made up of 13 amino acids. V was shortened by 0 bases and J by 6 bases, with 5 bases between the two germline ends. This TCR derives from an elderly woman with COVID-19, enrolled during active disease. Material: peripheral blood. This rearrangement joins TRBV10-3 to TRBJ2-2, with a possible D match to TRBD2 (5 bases). The CDR3 region is CAISESEAGELFF. The DNA for the CDR3 is TGTGCCATCAGTGAGTCGGAGGCCGGGGAGCTGTTTTTT.